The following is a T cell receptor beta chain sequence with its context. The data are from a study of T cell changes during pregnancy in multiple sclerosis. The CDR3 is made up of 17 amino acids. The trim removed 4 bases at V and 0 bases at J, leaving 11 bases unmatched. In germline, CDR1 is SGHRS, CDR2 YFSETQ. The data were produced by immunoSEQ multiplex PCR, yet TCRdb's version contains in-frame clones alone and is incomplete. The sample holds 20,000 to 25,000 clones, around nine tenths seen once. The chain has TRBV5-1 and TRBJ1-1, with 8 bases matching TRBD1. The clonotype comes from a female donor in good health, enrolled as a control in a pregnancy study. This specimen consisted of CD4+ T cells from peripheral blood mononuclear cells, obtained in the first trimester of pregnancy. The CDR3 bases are TGCGCCAGCAGCGACGACAGGGGATGGCCAATGAACACTGAAGCTTTCTTT. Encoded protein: CASSDDRGWPMNTEAFF.